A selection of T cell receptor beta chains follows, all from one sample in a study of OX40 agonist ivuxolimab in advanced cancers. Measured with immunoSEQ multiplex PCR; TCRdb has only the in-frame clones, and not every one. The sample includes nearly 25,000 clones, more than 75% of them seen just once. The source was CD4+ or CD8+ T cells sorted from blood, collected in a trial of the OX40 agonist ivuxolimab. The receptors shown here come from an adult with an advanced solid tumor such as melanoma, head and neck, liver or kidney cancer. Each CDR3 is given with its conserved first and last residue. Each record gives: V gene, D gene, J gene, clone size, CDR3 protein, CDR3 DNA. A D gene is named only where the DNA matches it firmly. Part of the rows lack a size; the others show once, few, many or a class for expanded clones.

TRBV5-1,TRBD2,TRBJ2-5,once,CASSLAGEGQETQYF,TGCGCCAGCAGCTTGGCCGGGGAGGGCCAAGAGACCCAGTACTTC
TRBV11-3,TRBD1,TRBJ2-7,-,CASSLVGQGSYEQYF,TGTGCCAGCAGCTTAGTAGGACAGGGATCCTACGAGCAGTACTTC
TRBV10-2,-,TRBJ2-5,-,CASRRGGSQETQYF,TGCGCCAGCAGGAGGGGGGGCTCTCAAGAGACCCAGTACTTC
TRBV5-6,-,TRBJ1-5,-,CASRTANQPQHF,TGTGCCAGCAGGACCGCTAATCAGCCCCAGCATTTT
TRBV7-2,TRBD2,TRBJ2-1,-,CASSFSRLALNEQFF,TGTGCCAGCAGCTTTTCCCGACTAGCCCTCAATGAGCAGTTCTTC
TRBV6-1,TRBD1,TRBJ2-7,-,CALRRGQDSYEQYF,TGTGCCCTCCGACGGGGACAGGACTCCTACGAGCAGTACTTC
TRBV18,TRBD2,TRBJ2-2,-,CASSLTSGRNTGELFF,TGTGCCAGCTCACTTACTAGCGGGAGGAACACCGGGGAGCTGTTTTTT
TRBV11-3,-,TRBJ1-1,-,CASSLRGIGNTEAFF,TGTGCCAGCAGCTTAAGAGGCATCGGGAACACTGAAGCTTTCTTT
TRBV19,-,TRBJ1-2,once,CASSTTPIRESGYGYTF,TGTGCCAGTAGTACTACCCCGATCAGGGAATCGGGCTATGGCTACACCTTC
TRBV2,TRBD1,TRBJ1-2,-,CASSEEGQGAGGYTF,TGTGCCAGCAGCGAAGAGGGACAGGGGGCAGGCGGCTACACCTTC
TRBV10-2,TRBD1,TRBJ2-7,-,CASRPGTGGSYEQYF,TGCGCCAGCAGGCCCGGGACAGGGGGCTCCTACGAGCAGTACTTC
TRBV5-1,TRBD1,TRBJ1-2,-,CASSTGQGDYGYTF,TGCGCCAGCAGCACCGGACAGGGAGACTATGGCTACACCTTC
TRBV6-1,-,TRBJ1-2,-,CASSEGVGYTF,TGTGCCAGCAGTGAGGGGGTGGGCTACACCTTC
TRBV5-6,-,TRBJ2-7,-,CASSLEGSGLSYEQYF,TGTGCCAGCAGCTTGGAGGGTAGCGGACTCTCCTACGAGCAGTACTTC
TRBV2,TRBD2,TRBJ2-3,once,CASSQRTSDTDTQYF,TGTGCCAGCAGCCAGAGGACTAGCGACACAGATACGCAGTATTTT
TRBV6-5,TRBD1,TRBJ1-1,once,CASRESTGAGTEAFF,TGTGCCAGCAGAGAATCGACAGGGGCTGGCACTGAAGCTTTCTTT
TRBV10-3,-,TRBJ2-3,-,CAISGDSTDTQYF,TGTGCCATCAGTGGGGACTCCACAGATACGCAGTATTTT
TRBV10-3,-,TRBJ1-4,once,CAISESGGKVYTNEKLFF,TGTGCCATCAGTGAGTCAGGGGGAAAGGTTTACACTAATGAAAAACTGTTTTTT
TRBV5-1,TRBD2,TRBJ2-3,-,CASSLGLASTDTQYF,TGCGCCAGCAGTTTGGGACTAGCTAGCACAGATACGCAGTATTTT
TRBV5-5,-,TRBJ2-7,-,CASSPSESLGYEQYF,TGTGCCAGCAGCCCTTCGGAAAGCCTGGGGTACGAGCAGTACTTC
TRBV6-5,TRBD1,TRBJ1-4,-,CASSLTDRAAEKLFF,TGTGCCAGCAGTCTTACCGACAGGGCAGCGGAAAAACTGTTTTTT
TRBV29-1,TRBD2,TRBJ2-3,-,CSGLSGGATDTQYF,TGCAGCGGACTTTCGGGGGGAGCGACAGATACGCAGTATTTT